Presented here are 21 T cell receptor beta chains from one specimen sequenced in a study of CD8 T cells in Susac syndrome. Reverse transcription of roughly 0.5 to 1 ug RNA used random hexamers. MiXCR, run by TCRdb on the immunoSEQ multiplex PCR reads, gives a single entry per CDR3 protein. The sample holds more than 150,000 distinct CDR3 sequences, roughly nine tenths seen once. Material for sequencing was CD4+ T cells from PBMCs. These receptor sequences come from a human donor in good health.

The chain uses TRBV3-1 and TRBJ2-7; 7 positions match TRBD1. Germline CDR1 is LGHDT and CDR2 is YNNKEL (reference sequence). Trimming cost V 4 bases and J 2 bases; bases outside gene matches: 2. This CDR3 is 13 amino acids long. The CDR3 is CASSRQGTYEQYF. For the CDR3, the DNA is TGTGCCAGCAGCCGACAGGGCACCTACGAGCAGTACTTC.

This chain links TRBV20-1 with TRBJ2-1, with a tentative D call TRBD1 (6 bases). Germline V CDR1 and CDR2: DFQATT, SNEGSKA (reference sequence). Between the trimmed V and J ends, which lost 6 bases and 7 bases, there was a span of 13 bases. This CDR3 has 12 amino acids. The CDR3 bases are TGCAGTGCGGGGATTCAGGGGAATGAGCAGTTCTTC. Protein product: CSAGIQGNEQFF.

V is TRBV7-2 and J is TRBJ2-7; 9 bases are a match to TRBD2. Unmatched junction bases numbered 5, after V lost 3 bases and J lost 2 bases. The length of the CDR3 is 15 residues. Germline assignment: CDR1 SGHTA and CDR2 FQGNSA. CDR3 nucleotide sequence: TGTGCCAGCAGCTTCTCTGGCGGGGGGGCCTACGAGCAGTACTTC. Its translation is CASSFSGGGAYEQYF.

The chain has TRBV20-1 and TRBJ2-6; the D is unclear. V dropped 5 bases and J dropped 0 bases, with 11 bases sitting between them. The CDR3 loop spans 15 amino acids. Germline V gives CDR1 DFQATT, CDR2 SNEGSKA (reference sequence). Written as DNA, the CDR3 is TGCAGTGCTCCGCAAACAAGCTCTGGGGCCAACGTCCTGACTTTC. Its protein is CSAPQTSSGANVLTF.

The CDR3, as DNA: TGTGCCAGCAGTGCCACTTTCAGCACCTACGAGCAGTACTTC. It codes for CASSATFSTYEQYF. The chain combines TRBV6-1 with TRBJ2-7; no clear D gene. The CDR3 contains 14 residues. V shed 4 bases and J shed 2 bases, with 12 bases lying between them. Germline loops: CDR1 MNHNS, CDR2 SASEGT.

V gene TRBV20-1 combines with J gene TRBJ1-5, with D unclear. The CDR3 is made up of 14 amino acids. Germline V gene lookup returns CDR1 DFQATT and CDR2 SNEGSKA (reference sequence). V lost 5 bases, J lost 8 bases, and 19 bases lay in between. CDR3 region: CSAFTPRADKPQHF. The CDR3 DNA reads as TGCAGTGCTTTCACTCCGCGGGCTGACAAGCCCCAGCATTTT.

V and J are TRBV30 and TRBJ1-3, with D possibly TRBD1 on 5 matching bases. Trimming removed 2 bases from V and 9 bases from J, with 11 bases in between. Germline assignment: CDR1 GTSNPN and CDR2 SVGIG (reference sequence). The CDR3 consists of 12 residues. The CDR3 loop reads CAWSPREGTIYF. The CDR3 bases are TGTGCCTGGAGTCCCAGGGAAGGCACCATATATTTT.

The chain links TRBV6-2 or TRBV6-3 to TRBJ1-3, with D unresolved. Deletions cut 8 bases from V and 2 bases from J, with 7 bases between. CDR1 is MNHEY, CDR2 SVGEGT, per germline. This CDR3 contains 12 residues. CDR3 in amino acids: CASLRPGNTIYF. The CDR3 bases are TGTGCCAGCCTACGACCTGGAAACACCATATATTTT.

This rearrangement joins TRBV12-3 or TRBV12-4 to TRBJ1-5; no reliable D call. The CDR3 runs 14 residues. Deletions cut 7 bases from V and 6 bases from J, with 16 bases between. The CDR3 reads CASTRANPGQPQHF. The DNA for the CDR3 is TGTGCCAGCACCCGCGCCAATCCGGGTCAGCCCCAGCATTTT.

This chain uses TRBV7-9 with TRBJ2-3; D is ambiguous. This CDR3 has 12 residues. V gave up 1 base and J gave up 6 bases, with 5 bases separating them. Germline lookup yields CDR1 SEHNR and CDR2 FQNEAQ (reference sequence). DNA of the CDR3: TGTGCCAGCAGCTTAGGTCGTGATACGCAGTATTTT. Translated: CASSLGRDTQYF.

The chain has TRBV11-2 and TRBJ2-7; TRBD1 agrees at 7 bases. J lost 3 bases, V lost 5 bases, and 7 bases had no gene match. The germline gives CDR1 SGHAT, CDR2 FQNNGV. CDR3 size: 14 residues. Here the CDR3 reads CASSDPRQGYEQYF. CDR3 nucleotides: TGTGCCAGCAGCGATCCACGACAGGGCTACGAGCAGTACTTC.

The chain combines TRBV4-2 with TRBJ2-5, with 8 positions matching TRBD1. This CDR3 is built from 14 residues. Per the germline V gene, CDR1 is LGHNA and CDR2 is YNFKEQ. J lost 2 bases, V lost 3 bases, and 2 bases had no gene match. The CDR3 DNA follows: TGTGCCAGCAGCCAGGGACAGGAGCAAGAGACCCAGTACTTC. It translates to CASSQGQEQETQYF.

Details on this clonotype: The junction departs from the called germline gene at one end, perhaps through a read error. The chain is built from TRBV18 and TRBJ2-5; no clear D. This CDR3 spans 13 amino acids. Looked up from germline, CDR1 is KGHSH and CDR2 is LQKENI. The CDR3 reads CASSPGNQETQYF. CDR3 coding DNA: TGTGCCAGCTCACCGGGGAACCAGGAGACCCAGTACTTC.

The chain uses TRBV20-1 and TRBJ1-2, with TRBD1 matching over 8 bases. After removal of 3 bases from V and 7 bases from J, the junction contained 13 bases not matched to a gene. The CDR3 runs to 15 residues. Germline V lookup: CDR1 DFQATT, CDR2 SNEGSKA (reference sequence). The CDR3 spells CSASPLDREAGGYTF. In DNA, the CDR3 is TGCAGTGCTAGCCCACTGGACAGGGAGGCCGGTGGCTACACCTTC.

The CDR3 region is CASSPRRDTGELFF. CDR3 bases: TGTGCCAGCAGCCCCCGACGGGACACCGGGGAGCTGTTTTTT. The rearrangement uses TRBV6-6 and TRBJ2-2, with D hard to call. Trimming took 6 bases from V and 3 from J, leaving 11 bases between them. The CDR3 length is 14 residues. The germline V gene encodes CDR1 MNHNY and CDR2 SVGAGI (reference sequence).

The chain combines TRBV5-4 with TRBJ2-1, with D perhaps being TRBD1 or TRBD2 (5 bases each). V dropped 5 bases and J dropped 0 bases, with 15 bases sitting between them. Germline values: CDR1 SGHNT, CDR2 YYREEE (reference sequence). The CDR3 length is 16 residues. As DNA, the CDR3 is TGTGCCAGCAGTGTCTACCGGGACGGCTCCTACAATGAGCAGTTCTTC. It yields the protein CASSVYRDGSYNEQFF. The whole variable domain, filled in from reference TRBV5-4 and TRBJ2-1, reads ETGVTQSPTHLIKTRGQQVTLRCSSQSGHNTVSWYQQALGQGPQFIFQYYREEENGRGNFPPRFSGLQFPNYSSELNVNALELDDSALYLCASSVYRDGSYNEQFFGPGTRLTVL.

This sequence joins TRBV4-1 and TRBJ1-6; maybe TRBD1 (5 bases). This CDR3 has 16 residues. CDR1 and CDR2 from the germline V gene are MGHRA and YSYEKL. Trimming cost V 1 base and J 4 bases, with 11 bases left between them. In DNA, the CDR3 is TGCGCCAGCAGCCAAGGTCCAGGGTCGTATAATTCACCCCTCCACTTT. Translation gives CASSQGPGSYNSPLHF.

The chain carries TRBV19 and TRBJ1-4; D might be TRBD1 (6 bases). V was clipped by 6 bases and J by 7 bases, with 15 bases between them. The CDR3 sequence is 14 residues long. Per germline, CDR1 LNHDA and CDR2 SQIVND (reference sequence). CDR3 in DNA: TGTGCCAGTAGGACACAGGGTGATGCTGAAAAACTGTTTTTT. It codes for CASRTQGDAEKLFF.

Only one count was recorded for this clonotype. The J gene is TRBJ2-5, the V gene TRBV27, with 13 positions matching TRBD2. V was pared by 4 bases and J by 2 bases, with 13 bases of the junction left unmatched. Germline CDR1 is MNHEY and CDR2 is SMNVEV (reference sequence). The CDR3 runs 19 residues. This CDR3 reads CASSSYPGLAGRRQETQYF. The CDR3 DNA is TGTGCCAGCAGTTCGTATCCGGGACTAGCGGGGAGGAGGCAAGAGACCCAGTACTTC.

The gene calls are TRBV20-1 and TRBJ1-5, with 9 bases matching TRBD1. After removal of 5 bases from V and 0 bases from J, the junction contained 11 bases not matched to a gene. The CDR3 has 17 residues. Germline V gene lookup returns CDR1 DFQATT and CDR2 SNEGSKA (reference sequence). The CDR3 region has the DNA TGCAGTGCTCCCCTGGACAGGGGAGGTTATAGCAATCAGCCCCAGCATTTT. Its translation is CSAPLDRGGYSNQPQHF.

The V and J genes are TRBV6-6 and TRBJ1-1; D perhaps matches TRBD1 (6 bases). Trimming stripped 5 bases from V and 6 bases from J, with 16 bases between. The CDR3 has 14 amino acids. Germline V CDR1 and CDR2: MNHNY, SVGAGI (reference sequence). The CDR3 DNA sequence: TGTGCCAGCAGTAACAGGGATGATGTTTCTGAAGCTTTCTTT. Protein sequence: CASSNRDDVSEAFF.